This T cell receptor beta chain originates from a study of blood T cells in healthy people across ages. In the study overall: Per two T cells, about one barcoded beta molecule was captured through template switching.

For the second PCR, which ran for roughly 7 to 11 cycles, a sample-barcoded 5' primer and a J-beta primer mix were used. TCRdb re-derived calls from the 5' RACE reads in MiXCR, one entry per CDR3 protein. Of fewer than 1,200,000 distinct CDR3 sequences listed, 20% to 25% are singletons. Per germline, CDR1 LGHNA and CDR2 YNFKEQ. This CDR3 is built from 17 residues. V was cut by 0 bases and J by 2 bases, with 15 bases left in between. This same sample was also taken into another study, of T cells of mothers and their children. That study adds: An overlap that was slightly higher, though non-significant, was seen in related mother-child pairs versus unrelated pairs.

This sequence originates from a girl aged 2 to 10 in good health. The rearrangement joins TRBV4-2 to TRBJ2-3; D might be TRBD2 (6 bases). The source material was blood. CDR3 sequence: CASSQDRQAGNTDTQYF. The DNA of the CDR3 is TGTGCCAGCAGCCAAGATCGTCAAGCGGGCAACACAGATACGCAGTATTTT.